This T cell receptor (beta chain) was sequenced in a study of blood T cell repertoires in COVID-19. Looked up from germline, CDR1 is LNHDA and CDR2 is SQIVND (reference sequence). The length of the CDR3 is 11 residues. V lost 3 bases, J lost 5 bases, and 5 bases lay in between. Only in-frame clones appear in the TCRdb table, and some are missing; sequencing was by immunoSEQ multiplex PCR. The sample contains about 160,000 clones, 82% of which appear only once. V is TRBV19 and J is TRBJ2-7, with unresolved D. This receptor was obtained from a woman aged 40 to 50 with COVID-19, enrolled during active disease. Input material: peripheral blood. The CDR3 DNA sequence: TGTGCCAGTAGTATTTTTAACGAGCAGTACTTC. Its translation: CASSIFNEQYF.